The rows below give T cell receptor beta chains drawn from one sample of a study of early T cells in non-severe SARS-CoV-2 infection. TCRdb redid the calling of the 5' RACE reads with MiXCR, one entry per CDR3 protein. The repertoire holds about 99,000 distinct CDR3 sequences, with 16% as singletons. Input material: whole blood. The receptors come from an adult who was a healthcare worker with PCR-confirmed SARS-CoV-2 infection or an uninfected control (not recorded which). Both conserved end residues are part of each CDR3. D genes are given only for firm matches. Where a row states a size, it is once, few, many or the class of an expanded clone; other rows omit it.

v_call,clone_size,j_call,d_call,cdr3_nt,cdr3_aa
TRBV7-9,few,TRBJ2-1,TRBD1,TGTGCCAGCAGCCGATTTCGGGGACAGGGATACAATGAGCAGTTCTTC,CASSRFRGQGYNEQFF
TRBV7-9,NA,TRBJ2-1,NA,TGTGCCAGCAGCTTCGCCCCTTACAGGTTAAGCTCCTACAATGAGCAGTTCTTC,CASSFAPYRLSSYNEQFF
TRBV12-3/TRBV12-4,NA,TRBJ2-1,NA,TGTGCCAGCAGTTTCTCTCCTCGCCCGCAGTTCTTC,CASSFSPRPQFF
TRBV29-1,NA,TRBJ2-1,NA,TGCAGCGTTCACGTCGGGGAGCAGTTCTTC,CSVHVGEQFF
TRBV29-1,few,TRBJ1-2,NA,TGCAGCGTTGAGGGAGATGGCTACACCTTC,CSVEGDGYTF
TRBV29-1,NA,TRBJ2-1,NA,TGCAGCGTTGCCGGGACTCACAACAATGAGCAGTTCTTC,CSVAGTHNNEQFF
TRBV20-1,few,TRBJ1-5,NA,TGCAGTGCCGGGGAGCGGGCTAATAGCAATCAGCCCCAGCATTTT,CSAGERANSNQPQHF
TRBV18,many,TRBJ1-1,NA,TGTGCCAGCTCACCACCAGGGAAATTGAACACTGAAGCTTTCTTT,CASSPPGKLNTEAFF
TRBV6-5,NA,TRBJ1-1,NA,TGTGCCAGCAGTTACTCGATTTTCGAGGGGCAGAGCACTGAAGCTTTCTTT,CASSYSIFEGQSTEAFF
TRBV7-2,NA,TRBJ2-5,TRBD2,TGTGCCAGCAGCTTATATCGTAGCGGGGGGCCGGCGACCCAGTACTTC,CASSLYRSGGPATQYF
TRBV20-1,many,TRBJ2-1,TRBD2,TGCAGTGTTTCGACTAGCGGGGGGCTAAGTGAGCAGTTCTTC,CSVSTSGGLSEQFF
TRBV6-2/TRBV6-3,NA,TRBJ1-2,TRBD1,TGTGCCAGCAGTTACTGGAAGGACAGGGGGATCTATGGCTACACCTTC,CASSYWKDRGIYGYTF
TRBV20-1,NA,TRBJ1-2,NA,TGCAGTGCTTCACAAACATCCGGCTCTGGCTACACCTTC,CSASQTSGSGYTF
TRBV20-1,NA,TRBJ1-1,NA,TGCAGTGCTTTTGTAGGGGGTCTAACGGCTTTCTTT,CSAFVGGLTAFF
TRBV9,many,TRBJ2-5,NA,TGTGCCAGCAGCGTAGGGTACACCGGAGAGACCCAGTACTTC,CASSVGYTGETQYF
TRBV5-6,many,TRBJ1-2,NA,TGTGCCAGCAGTTTACCGGGACGGACCAACTATGGCTACACCTTC,CASSLPGRTNYGYTF
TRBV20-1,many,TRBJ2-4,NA,TGCAGTGCTAGAGAAGGGGTAGCCAAAAACATTCAGTACTTC,CSAREGVAKNIQYF
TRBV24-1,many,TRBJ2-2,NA,TGTGCCACCAGTGATTACCGGGACCCGAGGAGCACCGGGGAGCTGTTTTTT,CATSDYRDPRSTGELFF
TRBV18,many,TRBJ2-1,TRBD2,TGTGCCAGCTCACCAACTAGCGGGAGTATCAATGAGCAGTTCTTC,CASSPTSGSINEQFF
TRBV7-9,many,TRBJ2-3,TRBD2,TGTGCCAGCAGCCCAAGAATCGGACTAGCGGAGGAGGCTAAGCAGTATTTT,CASSPRIGLAEEAKQYF
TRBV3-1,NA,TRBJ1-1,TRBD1,TGTGCCAGCAGCCGTCAGGGGGGAAACACTGAAGCTTTCTTT,CASSRQGGNTEAFF
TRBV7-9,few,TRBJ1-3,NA,TGTGCCAGCAGCTTTTCAGACACTGAAAACACCATATATTTT,CASSFSDTENTIYF
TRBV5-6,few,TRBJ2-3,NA,TGTGCCAGCAGCTTGGAGGGCATAGATACGCAGTATTTT,CASSLEGIDTQYF
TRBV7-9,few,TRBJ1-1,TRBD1,TGTGCCAGCAGCTTTGGGACAGGGGGTAACATGAACACTGAAGCTTTCTTT,CASSFGTGGNMNTEAFF
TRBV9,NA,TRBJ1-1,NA,TGTGCCAGCAGCGTAACACAGAACACTGAAGCTTTCTTT,CASSVTQNTEAFF
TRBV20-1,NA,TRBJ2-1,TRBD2,TGCAGTGCTAGAGATCCCTCCGGGACTAGCGACTACAATGAGCAGTTCTTC,CSARDPSGTSDYNEQFF
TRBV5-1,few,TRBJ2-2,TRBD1,TGCGCCAGCAGCGTCCGGGACAGGGGCGCCGGGGAGCTGTTTTTT,CASSVRDRGAGELFF
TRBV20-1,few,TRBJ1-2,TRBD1,TGCAGTGCCTCCGGGACAGGGGGGAGGTATGGCTACACCTTC,CSASGTGGRYGYTF
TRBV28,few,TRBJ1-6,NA,TGTGCCAGCAGATCAGGGGATAATTCACCCCTCCACTTT,CASRSGDNSPLHF
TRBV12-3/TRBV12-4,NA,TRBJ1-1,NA,TGTGCCAGCAGTTCCGTGGGGGGGCTCCATCGGAACACTGAAGCTTTCTTT,CASSSVGGLHRNTEAFF
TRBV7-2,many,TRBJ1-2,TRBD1,TGTGCCAGCAGCTTAAGACAGGGTATAGGGTATGGCTACACCTTC,CASSLRQGIGYGYTF
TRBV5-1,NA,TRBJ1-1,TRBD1,TGCGCCAGCAGCACCCTGACAGGGGTGAACACTGAAGCTTTCTTT,CASSTLTGVNTEAFF
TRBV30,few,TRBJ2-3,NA,TGTGCCTGGAGTGTTCGGGACGCAGATACGCAGTATTTT,CAWSVRDADTQYF
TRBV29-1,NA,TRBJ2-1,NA,TGCAGCGCAGTAGTGGGTGAGCAGTTCTTC,CSAVVGEQFF
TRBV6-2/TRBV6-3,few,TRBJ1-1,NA,TGTGCCAGCAGTTACCGGCAGTCTCGCACTGAAGCTTTCTTT,CASSYRQSRTEAFF
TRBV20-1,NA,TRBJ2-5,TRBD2,TGCAGTGCTGATACTAGCGGGGGAAGAGAGACCCAGTACTTC,CSADTSGGRETQYF
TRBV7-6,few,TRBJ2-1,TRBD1,TGTGCCAGCAGCTTAGCGTACGGACAGGGGGCAAATGAGCAGTTCTTC,CASSLAYGQGANEQFF
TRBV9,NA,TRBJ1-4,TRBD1,TGTGCCAGCAGCGTGCATGACAGGGGCCCCAATGAAAAACTGTTTTTT,CASSVHDRGPNEKLFF
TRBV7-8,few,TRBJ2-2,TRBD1,TGTGCCAGCAGCCGGAAAACAGGGGGGAACACCGGGGAGCTGTTTTTT,CASSRKTGGNTGELFF
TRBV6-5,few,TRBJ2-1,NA,TGTGCCAGCACCGGCCTTGCCTCCTACAATGAGCAGTTCTTC,CASTGLASYNEQFF
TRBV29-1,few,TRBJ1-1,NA,TGCAGCGAAGAAGGGGATTCCGGTGAAGCTTTCTTT,CSEEGDSGEAFF
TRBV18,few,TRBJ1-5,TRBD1,TGTGCCAGCTCACCTGGACAGGGAGGGAGGAGCAATCAGCCCCAGCATTTT,CASSPGQGGRSNQPQHF
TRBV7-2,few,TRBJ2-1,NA,TGTGCCAGCAGCTTACCCCTGGGGACCAACAACAATGAGCAGTTCTTC,CASSLPLGTNNNEQFF
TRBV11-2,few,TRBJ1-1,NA,TGTGCCAGCAGCTTAGATACAGGTGGGGGAACTGAAGCTTTCTTT,CASSLDTGGGTEAFF